This TCR beta chain was identified in a study of T cell changes during pregnancy in multiple sclerosis. Sequenced by immunoSEQ multiplex PCR; TCRdb stores in-frame clones only, minus some. The repertoire has about 54,000 clones, about 91% of them found once; the top ten carry approximately 1.2%. The origin of this receptor is a female donor in good health, enrolled as a control in a pregnancy study. The specimen was peripheral blood, collected after pregnancy.

The CDR3 protein is CASSMTRTWRYTEAFF. CDR3 nucleotides: TGTGCCAGTAGTATGACCAGGACATGGCGGTACACTGAAGCTTTCTTT. J is TRBJ1-1 and V is TRBV19, with a tentative D call TRBD1 (5 bases). The V gene lost 3 bases and the J gene lost 3 bases, with 17 bases spanning the gap. The CDR3 extends over 16 amino acids. CDR1 and CDR2 (germline): LNHDA, SQIVND (reference sequence).